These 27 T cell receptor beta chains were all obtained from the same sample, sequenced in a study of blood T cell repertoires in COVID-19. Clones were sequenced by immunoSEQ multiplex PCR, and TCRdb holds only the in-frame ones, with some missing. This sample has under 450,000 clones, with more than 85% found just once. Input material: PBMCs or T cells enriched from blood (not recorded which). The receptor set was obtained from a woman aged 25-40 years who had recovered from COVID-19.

The CDR3 here is CASSSTTSGSTDTQYF. CDR3 nucleotides: TGTGCCAGCAGCTCCACGACTAGCGGGAGCACAGATACGCAGTATTTT. The V and J genes are TRBV11-2 and TRBJ2-3, with 10 positions matching TRBD2. Germline CDR1 reads SGHAT; CDR2 reads FQNNGV. The CDR3 sequence is 16 residues long. Trimming took 4 bases from V and 0 from J; bases not matched to a gene: 4.

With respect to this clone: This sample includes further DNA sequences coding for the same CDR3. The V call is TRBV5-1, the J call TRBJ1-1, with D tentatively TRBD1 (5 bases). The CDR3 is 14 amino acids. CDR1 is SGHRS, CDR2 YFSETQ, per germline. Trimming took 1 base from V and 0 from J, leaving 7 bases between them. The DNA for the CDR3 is TGCGCCAGCAGCTTGACAGGTCTGAACACTGAAGCTTTCTTT. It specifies CASSLTGLNTEAFF. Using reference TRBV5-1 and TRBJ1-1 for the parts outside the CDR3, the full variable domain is KAGVTQTPRYLIKTRGQQVTLSCSPISGHRSVSWYQQTPGQGLQFLFEYFSETQRNKGNFPGRFSGRQFSNSRSEMNVSTLELGDSALYLCASSLTGLNTEAFFGQGTRLTVV.

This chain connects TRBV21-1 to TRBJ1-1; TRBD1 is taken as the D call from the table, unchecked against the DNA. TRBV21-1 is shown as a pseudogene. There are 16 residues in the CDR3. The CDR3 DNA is TGTGCCAGCAGCGTCCGGGACATCATCAGGGACACTGAAGCTTTCTTT. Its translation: CASSVRDIIRDTEAFF.

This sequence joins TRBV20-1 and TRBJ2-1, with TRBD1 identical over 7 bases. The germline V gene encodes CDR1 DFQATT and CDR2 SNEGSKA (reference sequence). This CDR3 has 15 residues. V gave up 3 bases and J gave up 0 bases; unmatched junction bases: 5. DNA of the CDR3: TGCAGTGCTAGTAAAACAGGGGACTCCTACAATGAGCAGTTCTTC. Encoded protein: CSASKTGDSYNEQFF.

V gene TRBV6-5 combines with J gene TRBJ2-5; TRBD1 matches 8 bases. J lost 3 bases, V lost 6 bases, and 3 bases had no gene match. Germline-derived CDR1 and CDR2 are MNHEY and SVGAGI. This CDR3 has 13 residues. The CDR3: CASRGTGKETQYF. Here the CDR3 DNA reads TGTGCCAGCAGAGGGACAGGCAAAGAGACCCAGTACTTC.

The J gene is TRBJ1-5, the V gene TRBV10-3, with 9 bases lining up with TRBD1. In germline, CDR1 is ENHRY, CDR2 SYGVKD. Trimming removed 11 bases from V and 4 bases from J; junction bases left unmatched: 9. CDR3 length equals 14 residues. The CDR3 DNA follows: TGTGCCTCGAGCTGGGACAGGGATAATCAGCCCCAGCATTTT. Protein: CASSWDRDNQPQHF.

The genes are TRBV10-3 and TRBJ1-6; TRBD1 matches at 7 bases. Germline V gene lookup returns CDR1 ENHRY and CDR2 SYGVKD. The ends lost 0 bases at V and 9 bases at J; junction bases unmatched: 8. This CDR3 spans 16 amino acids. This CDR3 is CAISESLEGARSPLHF. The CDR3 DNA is TGTGCCATCAGTGAGTCGTTGGAGGGGGCTCGTTCACCCCTCCACTTT.

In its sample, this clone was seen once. The CDR3 is CASSQVRGPRAYNEQFF. The CDR3 DNA is TGCGCCAGCAGCCAGGTTAGGGGGCCCCGGGCCTACAATGAGCAGTTCTTC. V and J are TRBV4-1 and TRBJ2-1; 7 bases match TRBD1. Germline loops: CDR1 MGHRA, CDR2 YSYEKL. There are 17 residues in the CDR3. The V segment lost 3 bases and the J segment 2 bases; nucleotides outside the gene matches: 10.

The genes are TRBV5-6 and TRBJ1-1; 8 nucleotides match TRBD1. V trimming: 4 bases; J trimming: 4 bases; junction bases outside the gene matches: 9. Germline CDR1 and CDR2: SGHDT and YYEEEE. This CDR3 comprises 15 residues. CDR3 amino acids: CASSGAGGRFTEAFF. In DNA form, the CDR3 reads TGTGCCAGCAGCGGGGCAGGGGGCAGGTTCACTGAAGCTTTCTTT.

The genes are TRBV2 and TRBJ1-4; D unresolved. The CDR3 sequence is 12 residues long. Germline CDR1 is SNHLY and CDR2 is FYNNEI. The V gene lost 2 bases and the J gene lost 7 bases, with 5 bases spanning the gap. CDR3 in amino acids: CASSEFSEKLFF. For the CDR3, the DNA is TGTGCCAGCAGTGAATTTAGTGAAAAACTGTTTTTT. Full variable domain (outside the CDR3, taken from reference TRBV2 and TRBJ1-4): EPEVTQTPSHQVTQMGQEVILRCVPISNHLYFYWYRQILGQKVEFLVSFYNNEISEKSEIFDDQFSVERPDGSNFTLKIRSTKLEDSAMYFCASSEFSEKLFFGSGTQLSVL.

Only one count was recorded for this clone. For the CDR3, the DNA is TGTGCCAGCAGCTTGGGTCCGACTAGCGGATCCACAGATACGCAGTATTTT. Translated, it gives CASSLGPTSGSTDTQYF. V is TRBV5-5 and J is TRBJ2-3; 9 bases are a match to TRBD2. Trimming removed 0 bases from V and 2 bases from J; junction bases left unmatched: 7. The CDR3 has 17 residues. Germline V gives CDR1 SGHKS, CDR2 YYEKEE (reference sequence). The whole variable domain, remainder taken from reference TRBV5-5 and TRBJ2-3, is DAGVTQSPTHLIKTRGQQVTLRCSPISGHKSVSWYQQVLGQGPQFIFQYYEKEERGRGNFPDRFSARQFPNYSSELNVNALLLGDSALYLCASSLGPTSGSTDTQYFGPGTRLTVL.

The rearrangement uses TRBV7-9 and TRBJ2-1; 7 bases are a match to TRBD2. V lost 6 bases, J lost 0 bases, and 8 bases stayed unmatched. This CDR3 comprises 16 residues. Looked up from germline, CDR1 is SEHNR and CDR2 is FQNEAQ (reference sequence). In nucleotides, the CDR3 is TGTGCCAGCAGACCAGTCCTAGCGGACTCCTACAATGAGCAGTTCTTC. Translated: CASRPVLADSYNEQFF.

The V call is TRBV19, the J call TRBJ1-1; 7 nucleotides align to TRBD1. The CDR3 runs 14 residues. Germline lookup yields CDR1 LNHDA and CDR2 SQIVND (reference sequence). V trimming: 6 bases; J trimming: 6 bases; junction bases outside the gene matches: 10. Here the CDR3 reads CASRTGTDSSEAFF. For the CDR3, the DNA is TGTGCCAGTAGGACCGGGACAGATTCTTCTGAAGCTTTCTTT.

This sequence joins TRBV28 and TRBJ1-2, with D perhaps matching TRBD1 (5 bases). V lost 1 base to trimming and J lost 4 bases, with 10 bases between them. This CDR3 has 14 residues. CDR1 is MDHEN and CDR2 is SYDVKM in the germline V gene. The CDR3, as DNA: TGTGCCAGCAGTTTATTAGGGGTCGGCTATGGCTACACCTTC. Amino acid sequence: CASSLLGVGYGYTF.

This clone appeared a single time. The CDR3 sequence is CASSFSGLRGKSSYNEQFF. CDR3 DNA: TGCGCCAGCAGCTTTTCCGGTCTTCGCGGCAAGAGCTCCTACAATGAGCAGTTCTTC. The chain joins TRBV5-1 to TRBJ2-1; no clear D. This CDR3 region has 19 residues. The germline CDR1 and CDR2 sequences are SGHRS and YFSETQ. Trimming removed 2 bases from V and 0 bases from J, with 21 bases in between. Full variable domain (rest looked up from reference TRBV5-1 and TRBJ2-1): KAGVTQTPRYLIKTRGQQVTLSCSPISGHRSVSWYQQTPGQGLQFLFEYFSETQRNKGNFPGRFSGRQFSNSRSEMNVSTLELGDSALYLCASSFSGLRGKSSYNEQFFGPGTRLTVL.

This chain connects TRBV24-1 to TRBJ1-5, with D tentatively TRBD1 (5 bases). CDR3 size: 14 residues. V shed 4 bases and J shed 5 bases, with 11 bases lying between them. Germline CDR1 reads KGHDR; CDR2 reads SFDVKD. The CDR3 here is CATSDPGYDQPQHF. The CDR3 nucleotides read TGTGCCACCAGTGACCCAGGGTATGATCAGCCCCAGCATTTT.

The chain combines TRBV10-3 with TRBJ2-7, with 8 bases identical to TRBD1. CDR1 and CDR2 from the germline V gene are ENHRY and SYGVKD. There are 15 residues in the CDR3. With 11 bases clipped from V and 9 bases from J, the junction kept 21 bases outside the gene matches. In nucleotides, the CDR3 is TGTGCCTCCAAGGAGGGGGGACAGGCTGTCAGGGTGCAGTACTTC. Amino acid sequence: CASKEGGQAVRVQYF.

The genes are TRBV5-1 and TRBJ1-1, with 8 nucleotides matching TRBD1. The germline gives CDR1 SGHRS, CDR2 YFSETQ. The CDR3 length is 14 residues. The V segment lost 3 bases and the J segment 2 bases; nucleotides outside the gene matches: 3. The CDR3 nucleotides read TGCGCCAGCAGCTCGGGACAGGTAAACACTGAAGCTTTCTTT. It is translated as CASSSGQVNTEAFF.

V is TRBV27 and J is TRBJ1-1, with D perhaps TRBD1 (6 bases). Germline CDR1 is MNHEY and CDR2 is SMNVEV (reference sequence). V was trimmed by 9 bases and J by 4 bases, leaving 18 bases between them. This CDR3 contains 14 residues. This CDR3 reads CARLAGVRGTEAFF. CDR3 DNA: TGTGCCAGGTTAGCAGGGGTACGGGGCACTGAAGCTTTCTTT.

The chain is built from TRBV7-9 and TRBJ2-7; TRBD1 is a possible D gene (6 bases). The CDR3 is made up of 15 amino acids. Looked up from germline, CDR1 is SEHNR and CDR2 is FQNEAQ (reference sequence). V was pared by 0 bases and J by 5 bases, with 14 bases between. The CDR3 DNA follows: TGTGCCAGCAGCTTAGCATTAGCAGGGGTGAACGAGCAGTACTTC. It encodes CASSLALAGVNEQYF.

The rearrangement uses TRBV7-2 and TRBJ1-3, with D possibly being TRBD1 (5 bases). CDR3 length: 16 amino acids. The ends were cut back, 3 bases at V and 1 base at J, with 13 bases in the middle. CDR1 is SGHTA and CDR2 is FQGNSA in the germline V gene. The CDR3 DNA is TGTGCCAGCAGCTTCTCTTCGGGGGGTTCTGGAAACACCATATATTTT. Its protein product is CASSFSSGGSGNTIYF.

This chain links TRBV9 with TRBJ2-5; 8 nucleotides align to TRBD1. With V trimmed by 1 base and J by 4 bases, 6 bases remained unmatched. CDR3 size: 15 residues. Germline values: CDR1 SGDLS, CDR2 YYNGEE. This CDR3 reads CASSVTSGGTETQYF. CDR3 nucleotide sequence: TGTGCCAGCAGCGTAACCTCAGGGGGCACAGAGACCCAGTACTTC.

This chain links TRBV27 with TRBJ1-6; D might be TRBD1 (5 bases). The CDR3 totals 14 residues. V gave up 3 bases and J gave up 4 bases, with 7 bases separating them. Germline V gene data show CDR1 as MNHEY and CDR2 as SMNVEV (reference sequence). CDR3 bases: TGTGCCAGCAGTTTCAGACAGTATAATTCACCCCTCCACTTT. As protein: CASSFRQYNSPLHF.

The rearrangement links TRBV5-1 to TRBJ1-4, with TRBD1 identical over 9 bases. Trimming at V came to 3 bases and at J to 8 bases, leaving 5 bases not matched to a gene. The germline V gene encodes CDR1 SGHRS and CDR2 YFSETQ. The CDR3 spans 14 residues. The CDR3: CASSSGQGGEKLFF. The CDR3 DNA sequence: TGCGCCAGCAGCTCGGGACAGGGAGGGGAAAAACTGTTTTTT.

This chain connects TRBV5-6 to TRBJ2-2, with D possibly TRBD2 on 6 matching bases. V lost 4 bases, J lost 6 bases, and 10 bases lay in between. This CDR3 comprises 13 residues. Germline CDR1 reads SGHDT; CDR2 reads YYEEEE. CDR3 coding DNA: TGTGCCAGCAGCCAATGGAGGGCCGGGGAGCTGTTTTTT. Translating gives CASSQWRAGELFF.

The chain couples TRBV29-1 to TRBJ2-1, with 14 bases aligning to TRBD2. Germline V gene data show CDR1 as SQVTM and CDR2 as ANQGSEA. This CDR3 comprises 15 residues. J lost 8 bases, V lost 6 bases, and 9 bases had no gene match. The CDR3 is CSVQPGLAGVDEQFF. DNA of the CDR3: TGCAGCGTCCAACCGGGACTAGCGGGAGTAGATGAGCAGTTCTTC.

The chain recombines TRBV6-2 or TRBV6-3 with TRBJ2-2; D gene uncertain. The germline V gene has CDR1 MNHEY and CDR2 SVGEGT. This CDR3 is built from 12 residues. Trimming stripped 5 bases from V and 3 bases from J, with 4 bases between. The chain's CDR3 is CASSTYTGELFF. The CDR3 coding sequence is TGTGCCAGCAGTACATACACCGGGGAGCTGTTTTTT.